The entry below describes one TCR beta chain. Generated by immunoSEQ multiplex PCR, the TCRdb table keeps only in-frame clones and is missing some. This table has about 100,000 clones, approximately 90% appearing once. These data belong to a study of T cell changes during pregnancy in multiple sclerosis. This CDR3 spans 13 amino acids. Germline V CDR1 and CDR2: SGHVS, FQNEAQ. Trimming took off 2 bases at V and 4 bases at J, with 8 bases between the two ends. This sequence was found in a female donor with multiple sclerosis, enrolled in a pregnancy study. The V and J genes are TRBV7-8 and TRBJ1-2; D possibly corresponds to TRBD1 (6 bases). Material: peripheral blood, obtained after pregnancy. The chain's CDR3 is CASSLSGAYGYTF. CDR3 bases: TGTGCCAGCAGCTTATCAGGGGCCTATGGCTACACCTTC.